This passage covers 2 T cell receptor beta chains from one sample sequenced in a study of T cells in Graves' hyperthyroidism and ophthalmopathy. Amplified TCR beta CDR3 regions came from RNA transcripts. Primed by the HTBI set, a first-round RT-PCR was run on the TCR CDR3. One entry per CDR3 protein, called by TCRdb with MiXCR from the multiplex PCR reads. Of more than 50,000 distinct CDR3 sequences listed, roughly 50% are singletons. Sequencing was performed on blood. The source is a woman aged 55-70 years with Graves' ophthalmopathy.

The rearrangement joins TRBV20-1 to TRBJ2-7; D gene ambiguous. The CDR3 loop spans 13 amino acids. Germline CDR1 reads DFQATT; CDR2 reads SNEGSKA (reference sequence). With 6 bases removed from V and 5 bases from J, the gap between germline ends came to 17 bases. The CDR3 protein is CSARGGLSHEQYF. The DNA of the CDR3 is TGCAGTGCCCGAGGTGGGCTGTCTCACGAGCAGTACTTC.

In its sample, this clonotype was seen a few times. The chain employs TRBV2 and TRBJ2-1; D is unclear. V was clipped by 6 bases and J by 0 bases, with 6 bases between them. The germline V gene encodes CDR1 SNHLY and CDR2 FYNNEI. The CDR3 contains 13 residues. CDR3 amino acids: CASRLLSYNEQFF. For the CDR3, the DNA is TGTGCCAGCAGACTTCTCTCCTACAATGAGCAGTTCTTC.